This T cell receptor beta chain appears in the sequencing data of a study of cytomegalovirus exposure and HLA in healthy donors. Concerning this clone: Its antigen is still unknown.

CDR1 is ENHRY, CDR2 SYGVKD, per germline. CDR3 length: 13 residues. The germline V and J ends were trimmed by 9 bases and 0 bases, with 9 bases remaining between them. PCR involved 60 Vbeta and 13 Jbeta primers. Here immunoSEQ multiplex PCR was the method, and the copy in TCRdb shows in-frame clones only, minus some. The repertoire holds approximately 110,000 clones, with approximately 78% as singletons. Overall study findings and caveats: It was reported that TCR beta sequences correctly inferred the HLA-A and HLA-B alleles for most subjects. It was confirmed in vitro that a few of the CMV-associated chains were specific for CMV antigens. Presence/absence analyses treated sequencing depth as roughly uniform across donors. Data from an earlier analysis indicated that most TCR beta V segments were productive either about 87% or about 30% of the time.

This sequence originates from a woman aged 35 to 49 in good health and CMV-seropositive. The V and J genes are TRBV10-3 and TRBJ1-3; D not certain. Sequencing input: PBMCs. Here the CDR3 DNA reads TGTGCCATTGGTAGTGGCTCTGGAAACACCATATATTTT. Amino acids: CAIGSGSGNTIYF.